This TCR beta chain was retrieved from a study of human T cells and chemical hapten exposure. Study-level information: Enrolled patients were predominantly female and had alopecia areata, totalis or universalis. Small pooled library volume differences chiefly drove per-sample TCR yield variation.

This clonotype has a count of ten or more. What it recognizes is unknown. In TCRdb, the RACE reads were re-called with MiXCR into one record per CDR3 protein. The table includes around 99,000 distinct CDR3 sequences, about a tenth detected once. Indicated time point: patch test 2, 6 weeks after DPC sensitization. The treatment: therapeutic diphenylcyclopropenone sensitization with weekly scalp DPC. Overall study results and limits: Large CDR3 similarity clusters arose significantly more often from expanded TCRs than from controls. Having alopecia, the donors may differ immunologically from healthy people.

Sequenced material: whole blood, taken in connection with sensitization to the hapten diphenylcyclopropenone (DPC). This TCR was sampled from a middle-aged woman with alopecia areata. Some clones in this sample may be carry-over from other donors' samples.

The CDR3 spells CASSPQPDRATDTQYF. DNA of the CDR3: TGTGCCAGCAGCCCCCAGCCTGACAGGGCCACAGATACGCAGTATTTT. The chain uses TRBV9 and TRBJ2-3; TRBD1 aligns across 7 bases. The CDR3 length is 16 residues. Germline V CDR1 and CDR2: SGDLS, YYNGEE. V lost 4 bases and J lost 2; bases outside the gene matches: 10.